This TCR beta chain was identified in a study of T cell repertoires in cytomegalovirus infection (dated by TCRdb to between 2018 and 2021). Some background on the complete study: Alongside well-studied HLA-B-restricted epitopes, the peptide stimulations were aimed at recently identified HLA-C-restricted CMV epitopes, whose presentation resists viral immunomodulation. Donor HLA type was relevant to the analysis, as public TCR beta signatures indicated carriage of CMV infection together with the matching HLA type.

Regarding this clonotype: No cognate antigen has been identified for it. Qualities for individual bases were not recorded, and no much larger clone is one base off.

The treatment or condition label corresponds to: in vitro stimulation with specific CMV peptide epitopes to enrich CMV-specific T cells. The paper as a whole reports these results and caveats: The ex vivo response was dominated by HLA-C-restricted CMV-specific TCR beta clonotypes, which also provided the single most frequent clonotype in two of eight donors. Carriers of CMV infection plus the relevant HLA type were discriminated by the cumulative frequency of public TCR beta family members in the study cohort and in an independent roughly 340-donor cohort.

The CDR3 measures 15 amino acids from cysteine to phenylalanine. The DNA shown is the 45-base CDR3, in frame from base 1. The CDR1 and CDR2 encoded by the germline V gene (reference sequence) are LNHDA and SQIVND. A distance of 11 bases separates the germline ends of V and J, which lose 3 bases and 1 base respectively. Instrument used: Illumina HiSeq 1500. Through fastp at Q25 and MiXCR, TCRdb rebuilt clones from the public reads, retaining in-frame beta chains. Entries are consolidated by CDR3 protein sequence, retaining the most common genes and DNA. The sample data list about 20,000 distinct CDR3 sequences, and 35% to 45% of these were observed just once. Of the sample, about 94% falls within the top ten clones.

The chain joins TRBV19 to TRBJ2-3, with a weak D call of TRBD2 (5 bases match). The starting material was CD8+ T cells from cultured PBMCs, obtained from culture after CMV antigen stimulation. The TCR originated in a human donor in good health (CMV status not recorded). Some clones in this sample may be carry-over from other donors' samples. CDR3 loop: CASSILPRGTDTQYF. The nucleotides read TGTGCCAGTAGTATCCTCCCGAGGGGCACAGATACGCAGTATTTT.